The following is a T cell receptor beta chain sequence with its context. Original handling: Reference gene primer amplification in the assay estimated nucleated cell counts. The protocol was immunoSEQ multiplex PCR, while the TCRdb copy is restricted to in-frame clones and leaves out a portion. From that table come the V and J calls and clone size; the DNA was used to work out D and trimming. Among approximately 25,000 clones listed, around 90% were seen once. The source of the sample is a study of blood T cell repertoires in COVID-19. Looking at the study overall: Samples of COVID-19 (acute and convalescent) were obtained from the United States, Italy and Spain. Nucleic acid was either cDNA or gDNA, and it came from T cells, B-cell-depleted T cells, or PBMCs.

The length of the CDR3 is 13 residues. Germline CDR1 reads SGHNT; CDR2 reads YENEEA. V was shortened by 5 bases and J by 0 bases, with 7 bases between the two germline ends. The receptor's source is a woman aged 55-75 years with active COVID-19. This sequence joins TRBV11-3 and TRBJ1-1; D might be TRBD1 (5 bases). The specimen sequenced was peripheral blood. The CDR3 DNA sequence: TGTGCCAGCAGCCTGACAGTGAACACTGAAGCTTTCTTT. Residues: CASSLTVNTEAFF.